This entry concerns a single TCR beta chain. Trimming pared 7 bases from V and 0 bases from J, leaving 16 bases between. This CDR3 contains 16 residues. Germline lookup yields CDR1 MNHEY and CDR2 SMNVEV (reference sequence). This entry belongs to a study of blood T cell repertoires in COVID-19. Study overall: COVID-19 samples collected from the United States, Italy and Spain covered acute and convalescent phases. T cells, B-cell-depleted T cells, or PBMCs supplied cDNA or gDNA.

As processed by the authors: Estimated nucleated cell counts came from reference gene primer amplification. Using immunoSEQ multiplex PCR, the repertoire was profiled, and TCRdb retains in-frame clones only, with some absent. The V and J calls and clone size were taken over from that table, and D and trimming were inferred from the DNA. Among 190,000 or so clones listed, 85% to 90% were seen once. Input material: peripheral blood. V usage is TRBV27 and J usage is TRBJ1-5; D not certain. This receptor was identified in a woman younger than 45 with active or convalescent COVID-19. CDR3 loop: CASKRGVSGSNQPQHF. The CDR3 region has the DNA TGTGCCAGCAAACGGGGAGTTTCAGGTAGCAATCAGCCCCAGCATTTT.